Presented here are 17 T cell receptor beta chains from one specimen sequenced in a study of cytotoxic CD8 clonotypes in ibrutinib-treated CLL. The protocol was immunoSEQ multiplex PCR, while the TCRdb copy is restricted to in-frame clones and leaves out a portion. The data hold more than 200,000 clones, with 70% observed a single time. The input for sequencing was PBMCs, taken after 24 months of ibrutinib treatment. The receptors come from a human donor with chronic lymphocytic leukemia.

The rearrangement uses TRBV7-3 and TRBJ2-3; TRBD1 matches at 9 bases. The V gene's germline CDR1 is SGHTA and CDR2 FQGTGA. Trimming at V came to 5 bases and at J to 4 bases, leaving 4 bases not matched to a gene. There are 14 residues in the CDR3. The CDR3 region is CASSPRDRADTQYF. The CDR3 DNA reads TGTGCCAGCAGCCCGCGGGACAGGGCAGATACGCAGTATTTT. Supplemented by reference TRBV7-3 and TRBJ2-3, the full variable domain reads GAGVSQTPSNKVTEKGKYVELRCDPISGHTALYWYRQSLGQGPEFLIYFQGTGAADDSGLPNDRFFAVRPEGSVSTLKIQRTERGDSAVYLCASSPRDRADTQYFGPGTRLTVL.

This clone was detected only a few times. This chain joins TRBV25-1 and TRBJ2-1, with 13 bases that match TRBD2. The CDR3 runs to 16 residues. Germline assignment: CDR1 MGHDK and CDR2 SYGVNS. V dropped 6 bases and J dropped 4; count of bases not matched to a gene: 6. The CDR3 region is CASSSGTSGTYNEQFF. In DNA form, the CDR3 reads TGTGCCAGCAGCTCTGGGACTAGCGGGACATACAATGAGCAGTTCTTC.

The chain combines TRBV2 with TRBJ2-4; D unresolved. CDR1 SNHLY and CDR2 FYNNEI come from the germline V gene. The CDR3 sequence is 13 residues long. Between the trimmed V and J ends, which lost 8 bases and 6 bases, there was a span of 14 bases. CDR3 loop: CASCPFGVNIQYF. CDR3 bases: TGTGCCAGCTGCCCCTTTGGTGTAAACATTCAGTACTTC.

This clone was detected a few times. V gene TRBV19 combines with J gene TRBJ1-5; 11 bases are a match to TRBD1. The CDR3 sequence is 15 residues long. Germline V lookup: CDR1 LNHDA, CDR2 SQIVND (reference sequence). V lost 5 bases and J lost 4; bases outside the gene matches: 4. The CDR3: CASSPDRGLNQPQHF. The CDR3 DNA sequence: TGTGCCAGTAGTCCGGACAGGGGGCTTAATCAGCCCCAGCATTTT.

This rearrangement joins TRBV7-6 to TRBJ2-7, with 9 bases matching TRBD2. Looked up from germline, CDR1 is SGHVS and CDR2 is FNYEAQ. Losses at the gene ends were 2 bases for V and 5 bases for J; bases not matched to a gene: 7. The CDR3 has 15 residues. For the CDR3, the DNA is TGTGCCAGCAGCTTACTTGCTAGCGGGATCAACGAGCAGTACTTC. Its protein product is CASSLLASGINEQYF.

The chain joins TRBV18 to TRBJ1-3, with 11 positions matching TRBD1. In germline, CDR1 is KGHSH, CDR2 LQKENI. J lost 0 bases, V lost 4 bases, and 5 bases had no gene match. The CDR3 spans 17 residues. CDR3 in amino acids: CASSLGTGGSSGNTIYF. The CDR3, as DNA: TGTGCCAGCTCACTGGGGACAGGGGGAAGCTCTGGAAACACCATATATTTT.

This chain uses TRBV4-3 with TRBJ2-7; no definite D call. V lost 7 bases to trimming and J lost 2 bases, with 9 bases between them. This CDR3 is built from 12 residues. The V gene's germline CDR1 is LGHNA and CDR2 YSLEER. The DNA of the CDR3 is TGCGCCAGCACCCCCCGACCCTACGAGCAGTACTTC. The encoded protein is CASTPRPYEQYF.

J is TRBJ2-7 and V is TRBV28; TRBD1 aligns across 9 bases. CDR3 length equals 14 residues. The V gene's germline CDR1 is MDHEN and CDR2 SYDVKM. V lost 3 bases and J lost 5; bases outside the gene matches: 5. This chain's CDR3 is CASSLVTGGHEQYF. The CDR3 DNA sequence: TGTGCCAGCAGTTTGGTAACAGGGGGCCACGAGCAGTACTTC.

The V call is TRBV5-8, the J call TRBJ1-3, with D unclear. CDR1 is SGHTS, CDR2 YDEGEE, per germline. V dropped 1 base and J dropped 3 bases, with 8 bases sitting between them. The length of the CDR3 is 14 residues. CDR3 protein: CASSLYSHGNTIYF. CDR3 DNA sequence: TGTGCCAGCAGCTTGTACTCGCATGGAAACACCATATATTTT.

This clone was found once. The chain recombines TRBV28 with TRBJ2-5; D is unresolved. Germline CDR1 is MDHEN and CDR2 is SYDVKM. This CDR3 has 17 amino acids. V was trimmed by 0 bases and J by 2 bases, leaving 16 bases between them. The CDR3 DNA sequence: TGTGCCAGCAGTTTATGGGGGTCCCGGTTGATACAAGAGACCCAGTACTTC. Protein sequence: CASSLWGSRLIQETQYF.

This clone was observed once. The chain has TRBV27 and TRBJ1-1; no clear D gene. This CDR3 spans 13 amino acids. The germline V and J ends were trimmed by 5 bases and 11 bases, with 18 bases remaining between them. Germline-derived CDR1 and CDR2 are MNHEY and SMNVEV (reference sequence). CDR3 sequence reads: CASSPSDPRRAFF. DNA for the CDR3: TGTGCCAGCAGTCCCTCGGACCCCCGGCGCGCTTTCTTT.

This rearrangement joins TRBV6-5 to TRBJ2-7; TRBD2 might be the D (7 bases). CDR3 length: 15 amino acids. Germline CDR1 MNHEY, CDR2 SVGAGI. V lost 2 bases and J 0 bases, leaving 11 bases between the germline ends. The CDR3 DNA reads TGTGCCAGCAGTTACAGGGGGGGCATCTCCTACGAGCAGTACTTC. Amino acids: CASSYRGGISYEQYF.

The gene calls are TRBV28 and TRBJ2-7; D gene unclear. The germline V and J ends were trimmed by 4 bases and 2 bases, with 6 bases remaining between them. This CDR3 region has 12 residues. Germline CDR1 reads MDHEN; CDR2 reads SYDVKM. CDR3 amino acids: CASSSQTYEQYF. DNA of the CDR3: TGTGCCAGCAGTTCACAAACCTACGAGCAGTACTTC. The variable domain in full, with the rest retrieved from reference TRBV28 and TRBJ2-7, is DVKVTQSSRYLVKRTGEKVFLECVQDMDHENMFWYRQDPGLGLRLIYFSYDVKMKEKGDIPEGYSVSREKKERFSLILESASTNQTSMYLCASSSQTYEQYFGPGTRLTVT.

The chain uses TRBV6-4 and TRBJ1-2, with D uncertain. This CDR3 contains 15 residues. The germline V gene encodes CDR1 MRHNA and CDR2 SNTAGT. V lost 2 bases and J 0 bases, leaving 10 bases between the germline ends. This chain's CDR3 is CASSDGKNSNYGYTF. CDR3 DNA sequence: TGTGCCAGCAGTGACGGGAAGAACTCTAACTATGGCTACACCTTC.

This clone was counted a single time. The V and J genes are TRBV15 and TRBJ2-2, with D maybe TRBD2 (5 bases). V dropped 5 bases and J dropped 4 bases, with 11 bases sitting between them. The CDR3 consists of 14 residues. CDR1 and CDR2 (germline): LNHNV, YYDKDF (reference sequence). CDR3 DNA sequence: TGTGCCACCAGCCCCGAGGCGGGCACCGGGGAGCTGTTTTTT. This sequence encodes CATSPEAGTGELFF.

This clone turned up a few times. The rearrangement uses TRBV6-5 and TRBJ2-1; TRBD2 matches 8 bases. CDR3 length: 11 residues. V dropped 7 bases and J dropped 14; count of bases not matched to a gene: 7. Germline-derived CDR1 and CDR2 are MNHEY and SVGAGI. CDR3 sequence: CASTNGGEEFF. The CDR3 DNA reads TGTGCCAGCACCAACGGGGGGGAGGAGTTCTTC.

The CDR3 region is CASSVASGRSSYNEQFF. CDR3 in DNA: TGTGCCAGCAGCGTAGCTTCAGGCAGAAGCTCCTACAATGAGCAGTTCTTC. The chain has TRBV9 and TRBJ2-1; no reliable D call. This CDR3 has 17 amino acids. Trimming pared 0 bases from V and 0 bases from J, leaving 13 bases between. Germline assignment: CDR1 SGDLS and CDR2 YYNGEE.